Presented here are 21 T cell receptor beta chains from one specimen sequenced in a study of blood T cells in healthy people across ages. PCR was performed a second time for about 6 to 12 cycles using a sample-barcoded 5' primer and a J-beta primer mix. MiXCR was run by TCRdb on the 5' RACE reads, yielding one entry per CDR3 protein. The table lists approximately 1.5 million distinct CDR3 sequences, roughly 30% of them singletons. Sequenced input: blood. The receptors originated from a woman aged 25 to 39 in good health.

V usage is TRBV2 and J usage is TRBJ2-5, with 9 bases fitting TRBD1. V trimming: 6 bases; J trimming: 11 bases; junction bases outside the gene matches: 10. CDR1 SNHLY and CDR2 FYNNEI come from the germline V gene. The CDR3 length is 13 residues. In nucleotides, the CDR3 is TGTGCCAGCAGAACAGGGGGCGGAGATGAGCAGTACTTC. Its protein product is CASRTGGGDEQYF.

Concerning this clonotype: Its ends do not fully match the called genes, so a read error is possible. The chain uses TRBV5-1 and TRBJ1-1, with a weak D call TRBD1 (5 bases). The CDR3 has 14 amino acids. Germline CDR1 is SGHRS and CDR2 is YFSETQ. CDR3 coding DNA: TGCGCCAGCATCACCACCCCTACGGACACTGAGGCTTTCTTT. Amino acids: CASITTPTDTEAFF.

CDR3 coding DNA: TGTGCCAGCAGCCGAGGGACAGGGCGAGGGAGGGAGACCCAGTACTTC. It is translated as CASSRGTGRGRETQYF. The chain combines TRBV12-3 or TRBV12-4 with TRBJ2-5; 9 bases agree with TRBD1. The CDR3 is 16 residues long. V was clipped by 6 bases and J by 5 bases; unmatched bases: 13.

The table lists this clonotype with a few counts. CDR3 bases: TGCAGTGCTTTGGGACAGGGGGCCTACGAGCAGTACTTC. It codes for CSALGQGAYEQYF. The chain has TRBV20-1 and TRBJ2-7, with 11 positions matching TRBD1. CDR1 DFQATT and CDR2 SNEGSKA come from the germline V gene (reference sequence). CDR3 length: 13 amino acids. Trimming removed 5 bases from V and 2 bases from J; junction bases left unmatched: 2.

This clonotype was seen a few times. CDR3 amino acids: CASSPISGVSEAFF. The CDR3 DNA follows: TGTGCCAGCAGCCCGATCTCAGGGGTGTCTGAAGCTTTCTTT. This chain links TRBV3-1 with TRBJ1-1; D possibly corresponds to TRBD1 (6 bases). Germline V gives CDR1 LGHDT, CDR2 YNNKEL (reference sequence). CDR3 length: 14 amino acids. Trimming took off 4 bases at V and 6 bases at J, with 15 bases between the two ends.

This clonotype was recorded a few times. The gene calls are TRBV28 and TRBJ1-5; D might be TRBD1 (5 bases). From germline, CDR1 is MDHEN and CDR2 SYDVKM. CDR3 size: 17 residues. Between the trimmed V and J ends, which lost 7 bases and 0 bases, there was a span of 19 bases. The CDR3 region is CASTTNLWGSSNQPQHF. CDR3 DNA sequence: TGTGCCAGCACCACGAACCTTTGGGGGTCTAGCAATCAGCCCCAGCATTTT.

The rearrangement links TRBV12-3 or TRBV12-4 to TRBJ2-1; D might be TRBD2 (5 bases). The length of the CDR3 is 14 residues. Deletions cut 2 bases from V and 8 bases from J, with 13 bases between. Here the CDR3 reads CASSLIVSRDEQFF. CDR3 DNA sequence: TGTGCCAGCAGTTTAATCGTATCGAGGGATGAGCAGTTCTTC.

The chain carries TRBV13 and TRBJ2-7; TRBD1 aligns across 9 bases. This CDR3 is 13 amino acids long. V gave up 1 base and J gave up 9 bases; unmatched junction bases: 4. CDR1 and CDR2 from the germline V gene are PRHDT and FYEKMQ (reference sequence). CDR3 sequence: CASSLATGGGQYF. As DNA, the CDR3 is TGTGCCAGCAGCTTAGCGACAGGGGGGGGGCAGTACTTC.

This rearrangement joins TRBV4-1 to TRBJ1-4; D is ambiguous. This CDR3 contains 13 residues. The V and J ends lost 1 base and 7 bases respectively, with 7 bases between them. Germline CDR1 and CDR2: MGHRA and YSYEKL. The CDR3 DNA reads as TGCGCCAGCAGCCAAGGAACGGGTGAAAAACTGTTTTTT. Amino acids: CASSQGTGEKLFF.

This clonotype was detected many times. The junction shows a germline mismatch at one end, possibly a read error. The chain carries TRBV5-1 and TRBJ2-7, with 7 bases that match TRBD2. This CDR3 contains 14 residues. Germline lookup yields CDR1 SGHRS and CDR2 YFSETQ. CDR3 protein: CASRASGDSYAQYF. CDR3 bases: TGCGCCAGCAGGGCCAGCGGGGATTCCTACGCGCAGTACTTC.

The chain links TRBV13 to TRBJ2-7, with D maybe TRBD2 (6 bases). Germline CDR1 is PRHDT and CDR2 is FYEKMQ (reference sequence). V lost 5 bases to trimming and J lost 0 bases, with 20 bases between them. This CDR3 comprises 17 residues. Here the CDR3 DNA reads TGTGCCAGCAGCGCCCCAGCCCCCGGACTAAGCTCCTACGAGCAGTACTTC. As protein: CASSAPAPGLSSYEQYF.

This clonotype has at least ten counts. The rearrangement uses TRBV6-6 and TRBJ2-5, with TRBD1 identical over 8 bases. CDR1 is MNHNY, CDR2 SVGAGI, per germline (reference sequence). The ends lost 6 bases at V and 1 base at J; junction bases unmatched: 7. The CDR3 is 15 amino acids. The CDR3 spells CASRPRTGLQETQYF. CDR3 nucleotides: TGTGCCAGCAGGCCCCGGACAGGGCTCCAAGAGACCCAGTACTTC.

This clonotype occurred a few times. The chain links TRBV12-3 or TRBV12-4 to TRBJ2-3; 7 bases map to TRBD2. V was pared by 7 bases and J by 1 base, with 8 bases of the junction left unmatched. The CDR3 covers 15 residues. CDR3 nucleotide sequence: TGTGCCAGCAACCTCGGGGCGGGGGGCACAGATACGCAGTATTTT. Residues: CASNLGAGGTDTQYF.

The chain carries TRBV20-1 and TRBJ1-5, with 8 positions matching TRBD1. V shed 5 bases and J 0 bases; nucleotides not matched to a gene: 12. There are 17 residues in the CDR3. The germline CDR1 and CDR2 sequences are DFQATT and SNEGSKA (reference sequence). CDR3 nucleotide sequence: TGCAGTGCTGGGGGGGGACAGGCCTATTTTAGCAATCAGCCCCAGCATTTT. It codes for CSAGGGQAYFSNQPQHF.

V usage is TRBV12-3 or TRBV12-4 and J usage is TRBJ1-4; 11 nucleotides line up with TRBD1. CDR3 length: 15 residues. J lost 13 bases, V lost 8 bases, and 15 bases had no gene match. Here the CDR3 reads CASQRYGTGGSRLFF. CDR3 coding DNA: TGTGCCAGCCAACGTTACGGGACAGGGGGGTCGAGACTGTTTTTT.

The chain uses TRBV11-2 and TRBJ2-7, with 7 bases fitting TRBD1. Germline trimming cut 0 bases from V and 0 bases from J; bases unmatched to any gene: 8. Germline CDR1 SGHAT, CDR2 FQNNGV. The CDR3 sequence is 17 residues long. CDR3 residues: CASSLERGRGSSYEQYF. CDR3 bases: TGTGCCAGCAGCTTAGAAAGGGGCAGGGGGAGCTCCTACGAGCAGTACTTC.

This clonotype was seen a handful of times. The chain links TRBV24-1 to TRBJ2-5; 13 nucleotides match TRBD2. CDR1 is KGHDR and CDR2 is SFDVKD in the germline V gene. J was trimmed by 4 bases and V by 8 bases; bases with no gene match: 3. This CDR3 comprises 14 residues. CDR3 nucleotide sequence: TGTGCCACCATTTGGACTAGCGGGGGAGAGACCCAGTACTTC. As protein: CATIWTSGGETQYF.

The chain's CDR3 is CSGPSGGFNGQYF. In DNA form, the CDR3 reads TGCAGCGGACCCAGCGGGGGGTTCAACGGGCAGTACTTC. The chain is built from TRBV29-1 and TRBJ2-5; 9 bases align to TRBD2. CDR3 length equals 13 residues. V dropped 7 bases and J dropped 11; count of bases not matched to a gene: 14. Per germline, CDR1 SQVTM and CDR2 ANQGSEA. The complete variable domain, with remaining parts taken from reference TRBV29-1 and TRBJ2-5, reads SAVISQKPSRDICQRGTSLTIQCQVDSQVTMMFWYRQQPGQSLTLIATANQGSEATYESGFVIDKFPISRPNLTFSTLTVSNMSPEDSSIYLCSGPSGGFNGQYFGPGTRLLVL.

This clonotype was detected only a few times. The J gene is TRBJ2-1, the V gene TRBV6-6; D not resolved. The length of the CDR3 is 12 residues. CDR1 MNHNY and CDR2 SVGAGI come from the germline V gene (reference sequence). The V end lost 7 bases, the J end lost 3 bases, and 7 bases lay between the germline ends. As DNA, the CDR3 is TGTGCCAGCACTGGTAACTACAATGAGCAGTTCTTC. Translation gives CASTGNYNEQFF.

This clonotype was found a few times. This rearrangement joins TRBV2 to TRBJ2-7, with TRBD1 as a possible D gene (5 bases). V was shortened by 3 bases and J by 5 bases, with 11 bases between the two germline ends. Germline CDR1 and CDR2: SNHLY and FYNNEI. This CDR3 region has 13 residues. CDR3 bases: TGTGCCAGCAGTGACCCAGGGATCGACGAGCAGTACTTC. It yields the protein CASSDPGIDEQYF.

The sample holds a few counts of this clonotype. The chain is built from TRBV6-2 or TRBV6-3 and TRBJ1-6, with D possibly TRBD1 on 6 matching bases. Per germline, CDR1 MNHEY and CDR2 SVGEGT. The CDR3 loop spans 18 amino acids. The V and J ends lost 7 bases and 0 bases respectively, with 19 bases between them. CDR3 DNA: TGTGCCAGCAAAAACAGGGTAAAGTCGAGCTCCTATAATTCACCCCTCCACTTT. Amino acids: CASKNRVKSSSYNSPLHF.